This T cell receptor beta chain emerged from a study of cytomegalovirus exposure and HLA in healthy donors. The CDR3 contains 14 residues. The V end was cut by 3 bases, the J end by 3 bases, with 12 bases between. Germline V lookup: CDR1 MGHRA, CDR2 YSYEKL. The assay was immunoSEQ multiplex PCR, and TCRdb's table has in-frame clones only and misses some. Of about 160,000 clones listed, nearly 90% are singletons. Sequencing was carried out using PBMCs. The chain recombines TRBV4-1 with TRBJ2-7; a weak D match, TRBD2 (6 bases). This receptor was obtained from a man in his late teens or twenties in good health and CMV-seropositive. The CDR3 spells CASSQLAKGYEQYF. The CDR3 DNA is TGCGCCAGCAGCCAGCTAGCGAAGGGCTACGAGCAGTACTTC.